This T cell receptor (beta chain) was recorded in a study of cytomegalovirus exposure and HLA in healthy donors. Turning to the study itself: The same platform was used for the roughly 120 validation repertoires as for the approximately 630 first-cohort repertoires, as reported in a later analysis. General observations from the study: Many donors shared some public TCRs, even though most TCR sequences were rare.

The data were produced by immunoSEQ multiplex PCR, yet TCRdb's version contains in-frame clones alone and is incomplete. The sample lists 150,000 or so clones; 86% were seen once. The donors were part of the validation cohort of 120 subjects. That cohort was separate from the first cohort, which comprised 700 or so subjects. The CDR3 consists of 14 residues. V shed 11 bases, J shed 3 bases, and the junction held 5 bases outside the gene matches. Germline V gene lookup returns CDR1 MGHRA and CDR2 YSYEKL. Regarding this clone: The antigen remains undetermined.

The receptor comes from a young man in good health and CMV-seropositive. V gene TRBV4-1 combines with J gene TRBJ2-2; TRBD1 matches at 11 bases. Material for sequencing was PBMCs. The CDR3 DNA is TGCGCCGGGCGGACAGGGGGCCACACCGGGGAGCTGTTTTTT. This gives the protein CAGRTGGHTGELFF.